This TCR beta chain was captured in a study of cytomegalovirus exposure and HLA in healthy donors. Background on the study: Among the approximately 380 donors who were genotyped, about 79% fell in the genetic ancestry cluster that is associated with self-reported Caucasian donors.

Primers: 60 Vbeta forward and 13 Jbeta reverse. In the original analysis: Approximately 79 million unique TCR beta chains, some 9.9 million of them shared, were counted by a later analysis. Profiling relied on immunoSEQ multiplex PCR, and the TCRdb table lists in-frame clones only, not all of them. The V and J calls and clone size were taken over from that table, and D and trimming were inferred from the DNA. This table lists roughly 90,000 clones. V shed 0 bases and J 10 bases; nucleotides not matched to a gene: 5. This CDR3 region has 14 residues. Germline lookup yields CDR1 GTSNPN and CDR2 SVGIG (reference sequence). Study-level findings and limits: Later on, an analysis tied over 15,000 TCR beta sequences to HLA alleles at 0.05 false discovery rate. The authors excluded some V segments, including TRBV6-2 and TRBV6-3, as indistinguishable.

Comment on this clone: Its antigen remains unidentified.

The TCR originated in a man in his forties or fifties in good health and CMV-seropositive. Sequencing was performed on PBMCs. The chain combines TRBV30 with TRBJ2-4; 11 nucleotides align to TRBD2. The DNA of the CDR3 is TGTGCCTGGAGTGTAGGGGCTAGCGGGAGGATTCAGTACTTC. It encodes CAWSVGASGRIQYF.